In this sample, the clone carrying this T cell receptor (beta chain) turned up many times. Its antigen is currently unknown. These data originate in a study of CD8+CD57+ T cells in acquired aplastic anemia. Researchers used genomic DNA as the template to profile TCR beta VDJ and CDR3. TCRdb used MiXCR to reprocess the reads, holding one entry per CDR3 protein. The table has under 200,000 distinct CDR3 sequences, 64% seen once. Study-level findings and limits: Fewer than 35 shared CD8+ CDR3s appeared highly expressed within patients' immunodominant clones.

The V and J ends lost 5 bases and 8 bases respectively, with 12 bases between them. Germline CDR1 is MNHNS and CDR2 is SASEGT. This CDR3 comprises 13 residues. Sequencing input: sorted CD4+, CD8+, or CD8+CD57+ T cells (not recorded which) from PBMCs. The chain has TRBV6-1 and TRBJ1-4, with D hard to call. This sequence originates from a human donor with severe aplastic anemia or a healthy control (not recorded which). The CDR3 nucleotides read TGTGCCAGCAGTTCCAGTGTCGGGGAAAAACTGTTTTTT. It codes for CASSSSVGEKLFF.